These T cell receptor beta chains were read from a single sample in a study of shared clonotypes between healthy human individuals. The repertoire was sequenced with immunoSEQ multiplex PCR; TCRdb's copy has only in-frame clones and lacks some. Of a few hundred thousand clones detected, just over 75% appear once; the ten largest clones hold 12%. The sequenced sample was PBMCs. Receptors originate from a woman between 40 and 50 years old in good health. Some clones in this sample may be carry-over from other donors' samples. Each CDR3 is given with its conserved first and last residue. D genes are given only for firm matches. Expanded clones are given a class, and other clones once, few, many or no size at all.

16	TRBV28	TRBD2	TRBJ2-1	-	TGTGCCAGCAGTACGAGAGGTGGCGGGAGGGTTTATGAGCAGTTCTTC	CASSTRGGGRVYEQFF
13	TRBV18	-	TRBJ2-3	-	TGTGCCAGCTCACCGGCCGGGTCAGATACGCAGTATTTT	CASSPAGSDTQYF
17	TRBV7-9	-	TRBJ1-2	-	TGTGCCAGCAGCTTAAACTCCTACCGAAAACAAAACTATGGCTACACCTTC	CASSLNSYRKQNYGYTF
15	TRBV9	TRBD2	TRBJ2-7	-	TGTGCCAGCAGCCGTGGGCTAGCGGGAGTTAACGAGCAGTACTTC	CASSRGLAGVNEQYF
19	TRBV5-1	TRBD2	TRBJ2-1	-	TGCGCCAGCAGCCTCTTCGTGCTGTCGACTAGCGGAAACTACAATGAGCAGTTCTTC	CASSLFVLSTSGNYNEQFF
17	TRBV12-5	-	TRBJ2-6	once	TGTGCTAGTGGTTTGGGGGACTCCCCCTCTGGGGCCAACGTCCTGACTTTC	CASGLGDSPSGANVLTF
13	TRBV19	-	TRBJ1-1	-	TGTGCCAGTAGTACTTACAGGGAGGGTGAAGCTTTCTTT	CASSTYREGEAFF
12	TRBV10-3	-	TRBJ2-1	-	TGTGCCATCAGTGAGTTGGACAATGAGCAGTTCTTC	CAISELDNEQFF
12	TRBV7-3	-	TRBJ2-2	-	TGTGCCAGCAGCTTAGGCCGCCAGGAGCTGTTTTTT	CASSLGRQELFF
14	TRBV7-9	TRBD1	TRBJ2-5	-	TGTGCCAGCAGCCGCCGACCGACAGGGGAGACCCAGTACTTC	CASSRRPTGETQYF
15	TRBV27	TRBD1	TRBJ1-2	-	TGTGCCAGCAGTCCGGGGACAGGGGTTATCTATGGCTACACCTTC	CASSPGTGVIYGYTF
16	TRBV18	TRBD2	TRBJ2-2	-	TGTGCCAGCTCACCGAGGACTAGCGGGAACACCGGGGAGCTGTTTTTT	CASSPRTSGNTGELFF
15	TRBV5-6	TRBD1	TRBJ1-2	-	TGTGCCAGCAGCCCAACCTTGGACAGGGACTATGGCTACACCTTC	CASSPTLDRDYGYTF
14	TRBV27	-	TRBJ2-1	-	TGTGCCAGCAGTTTATCCCAGGGCCGAACAAGGCAGTTCTTC	CASSLSQGRTRQFF
12	TRBV29-1	-	TRBJ2-7	-	TGCAGCGTTGGTGGGAACTGGTACGAGCAGTACTTC	CSVGGNWYEQYF
13	TRBV30	-	TRBJ2-3	-	TGTGCCTGGAGTCCGGGGACCCAAGATACGCAGTATTTT	CAWSPGTQDTQYF
14	TRBV2	-	TRBJ2-7	-	TGTGCCTTCGGCGGAGCAGCAAGCTCCTACGAGCAGTACTTC	CAFGGAASSYEQYF
13	TRBV30	-	TRBJ1-1	-	TGTGCCTGGAGTCTCGGCTTGAACACTGAAGCTTTCTTT	CAWSLGLNTEAFF
14	TRBV2	-	TRBJ2-5	many	TGTGCCAGCAGGCGGGGCTTGAGGGAAGAGACCCAGTACTTC	CASRRGLREETQYF
15	TRBV7-2	-	TRBJ2-7	-	TGTGCCAGCAGCCGACTCGGTGGGAGTAACTACGAGCAGTACTTC	CASSRLGGSNYEQYF
15	TRBV4-1	-	TRBJ2-1	-	TGCGCCAGCAGCCAAGTTCCTAGCTCCTACAATGAGCAGTTCTTC	CASSQVPSSYNEQFF
14	TRBV4-3	-	TRBJ2-7	-	TGCGCCAGCAGCCAAGGTCCCGGGGACTACGAGCAGTACTTC	CASSQGPGDYEQYF
14	TRBV14	-	TRBJ1-2	many	TGTGCCAGCAGCCAGACTGACGGACGCTATGGCTACACCTTC	CASSQTDGRYGYTF
16	TRBV19	TRBD2	TRBJ2-1	-	TGTGCCAGTAGTATAGAGGGACTAGGGGCTTACAATGAGCAGTTCTTC	CASSIEGLGAYNEQFF
15	TRBV28	TRBD1	TRBJ1-2	-	TGTGCCAGCAGTTTCCCGGGGACAGGGTTTGGGGGCTACACCTTC	CASSFPGTGFGGYTF
18	TRBV29-1	-	TRBJ2-2	-	TGCAGCGTTGATGGTCCCTTTAATAGGGTATCCGGCACCGGGGAGCTGTTTTTT	CSVDGPFNRVSGTGELFF
15	TRBV6-4	TRBD2	TRBJ2-1	many	TGTGCCAGCAGTGACTCGAATCTAGCGGGAGATGAGCAGTTCTTC	CASSDSNLAGDEQFF
13	TRBV7-3	-	TRBJ2-7	-	TGTGCCAGCAGTTCTCGGAAATCCTACGAGCAGTACTTC	CASSSRKSYEQYF
15	TRBV11-2	-	TRBJ2-7	-	TGTGCCAGCAGCTCCTTTTGGACCCTCGTTGACGAGCAGTACTTC	CASSSFWTLVDEQYF
14	TRBV14	-	TRBJ1-4	-	TGTGCCAGCAGCCAAATGGGGGGTAATGAAAAACTGTTTTTT	CASSQMGGNEKLFF
14	TRBV7-9	-	TRBJ2-1	-	TGTGCCAGCAGCTTAGTACGGCGGGACAATGAGCAGTTCTTC	CASSLVRRDNEQFF
16	TRBV18	-	TRBJ1-1	few	TGTGCCAGCTCACGAGACCCCGAGTGGCGGCGCACTGAAGCTTTCTTT	CASSRDPEWRRTEAFF
16	TRBV10-3	TRBD2	TRBJ2-1	-	TGTGCCATCAGTGAGTCTTTTAGCGGGAGGAGTGGTGAGCAGTTCTTC	CAISESFSGRSGEQFF
15	TRBV28	-	TRBJ1-5	-	TGTGCCAGCACTCTCGGAGGGAATAGCAATCAGCCCCAGCATTTT	CASTLGGNSNQPQHF
11	TRBV28	-	TRBJ2-1	once	TGTGCCAGCAGCTACGACAGCGAGCAGTTCTTC	CASSYDSEQFF
17	TRBV11-3	TRBD2	TRBJ2-2	once	TGTGCCAGCAGCTCCGCAAAGGGACTAGCGGCCACCGGGGAGCTGTTTTTT	CASSSAKGLAATGELFF
12	TRBV10-2	-	TRBJ2-1	once	TGCGCCAGCAGCTCACCCAGAAATGAGCAGTTCTTC	CASSSPRNEQFF
16	TRBV5-1	-	TRBJ1-2	-	TGCGCCAGCAGCTTGTATGGAACAGGGCCTAACTATGGCTACACCTTC	CASSLYGTGPNYGYTF
16	TRBV10-3	TRBD2	TRBJ2-7	-	TGTGCCATCAGTGAGTCACAGAGTAGCGGGAGTTACGAGCAGTACTTC	CAISESQSSGSYEQYF
17	TRBV5-1	TRBD2	TRBJ2-3	-	TGCGCCAGCAGCTTGGGACTAGCGGCCTATCGGCCAGATACGCAGTATTTT	CASSLGLAAYRPDTQYF
14	TRBV11-3	-	TRBJ2-3	-	TGTGCCAGCAGCCTGGGGACCCCCACAGATACGCAGTATTTT	CASSLGTPTDTQYF
14	TRBV7-9	TRBD2	TRBJ2-7	-	TGTGCCAGCAGCCGCGCAGGACTAGCGGGAGTTTCCAACTTC	CASSRAGLAGVSNF
14	TRBV11-3	-	TRBJ2-1	-	TGTGCCAGCAGCCCCGGAGGGCTGTACAATGAGCAGTTCTTC	CASSPGGLYNEQFF
13	TRBV6-5	-	TRBJ1-4	-	TGTGCCCGCCCAACTGCCTTTTGGGAAAAACTGTTTTTT	CARPTAFWEKLFF
16	TRBV5-1	-	TRBJ1-3	-	TGCGCCAGCAGCTTGGGGAACCTAGTCTCTGGAAACACCATATATTTT	CASSLGNLVSGNTIYF
15	TRBV7-8	-	TRBJ1-2	-	TGTGCCAGCAGCTCGGTGGGAACAGCCTCCTATGGCTACACCTTC	CASSSVGTASYGYTF
12	TRBV6-1	-	TRBJ1-4	-	TGTGCCACCACTGGGAGAAATGAAAAACTGTTTTTT	CATTGRNEKLFF
12	TRBV5-1	-	TRBJ2-7	-	TGCGCCAGCAGCAGACGGGGATACGAGCAGTACTTC	CASSRRGYEQYF
14	TRBV6-4	TRBD2	TRBJ2-2	-	TGTGCCACCCGAAGACTAGCAGCTACCGGGGAGCTGTTTTTT	CATRRLAATGELFF
14	TRBV21-1	-	TRBJ2-7	-	TGTGCCAGCAGCAAACCAGGGTTACCCTACGAGCAGTACTTC	CASSKPGLPYEQYF
15	TRBV5-1	TRBD1	TRBJ2-5	-	TGCGCCAGCAGCCTGGGACAGGGAAATTTCGAGACCCAGTACTTC	CASSLGQGNFETQYF
13	TRBV5-6	-	TRBJ2-1	few	TGTGCCAGCAGCCTAAGACCCCTCAATGAGCAGTTCTTC	CASSLRPLNEQFF